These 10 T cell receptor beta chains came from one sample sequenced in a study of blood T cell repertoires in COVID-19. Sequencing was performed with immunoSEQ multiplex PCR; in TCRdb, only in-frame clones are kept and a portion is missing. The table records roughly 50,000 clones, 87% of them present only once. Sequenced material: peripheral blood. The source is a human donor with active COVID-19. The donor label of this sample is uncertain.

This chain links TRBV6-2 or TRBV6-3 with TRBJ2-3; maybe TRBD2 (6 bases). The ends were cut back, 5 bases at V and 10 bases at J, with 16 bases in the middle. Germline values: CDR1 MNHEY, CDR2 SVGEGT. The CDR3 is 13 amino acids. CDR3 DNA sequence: TGTGCCAGCAGTCGTGTTGGGACTGGTGCGCAGTATTTT. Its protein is CASSRVGTGAQYF.

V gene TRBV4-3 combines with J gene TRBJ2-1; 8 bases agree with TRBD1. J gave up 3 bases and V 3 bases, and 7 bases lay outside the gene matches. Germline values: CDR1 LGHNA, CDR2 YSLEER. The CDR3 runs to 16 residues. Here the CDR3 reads CASSQTQGAFYNEQFF. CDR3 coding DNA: TGCGCCAGCAGCCAGACCCAGGGGGCCTTCTACAATGAGCAGTTCTTC.

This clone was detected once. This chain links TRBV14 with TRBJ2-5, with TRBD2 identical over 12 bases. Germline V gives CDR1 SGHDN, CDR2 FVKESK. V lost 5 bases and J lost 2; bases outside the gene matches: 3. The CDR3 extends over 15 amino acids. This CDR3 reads CASSIGLAGQETQYF. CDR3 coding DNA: TGTGCCAGCAGCATTGGACTAGCGGGACAAGAGACCCAGTACTTC.

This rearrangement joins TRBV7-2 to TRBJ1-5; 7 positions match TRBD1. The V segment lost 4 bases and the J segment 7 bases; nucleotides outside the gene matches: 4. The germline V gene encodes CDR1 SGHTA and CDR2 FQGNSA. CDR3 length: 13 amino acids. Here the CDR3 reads CASSSDRDQPQHF. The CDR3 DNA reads TGTGCCAGCAGCTCAGACAGGGACCAGCCCCAGCATTTT.

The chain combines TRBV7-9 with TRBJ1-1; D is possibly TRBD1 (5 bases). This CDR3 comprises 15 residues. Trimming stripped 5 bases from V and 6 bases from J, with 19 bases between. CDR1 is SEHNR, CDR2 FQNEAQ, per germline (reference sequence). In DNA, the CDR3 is TGTGCCAGCAGCCGATCGACAGTTCTCGGCTCTGAAGCTTTCTTT. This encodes CASSRSTVLGSEAFF.

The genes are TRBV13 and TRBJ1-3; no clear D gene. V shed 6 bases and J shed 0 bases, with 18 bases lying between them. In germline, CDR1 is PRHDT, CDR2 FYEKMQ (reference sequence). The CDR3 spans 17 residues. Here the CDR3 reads CASRPTMLDGSGNTIYF. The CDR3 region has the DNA TGTGCCAGCAGACCGACTATGTTGGACGGCTCTGGAAACACCATATATTTT.

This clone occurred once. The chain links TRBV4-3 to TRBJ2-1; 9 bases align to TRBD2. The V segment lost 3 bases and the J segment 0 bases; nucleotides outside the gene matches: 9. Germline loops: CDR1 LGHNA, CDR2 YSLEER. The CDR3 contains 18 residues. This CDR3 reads CASSHPRTSASSYNEQFF. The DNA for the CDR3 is TGCGCCAGCAGCCACCCCCGGACTAGCGCGAGCTCCTACAATGAGCAGTTCTTC.

The CDR3 nucleotides are TGTGCCAGCTCACTGACAGAGGACACTGAAGCTTTCTTT. Residues: CASSLTEDTEAFF. The V gene is TRBV18, the J gene TRBJ1-1, with a possible D match to TRBD1 (5 bases). Germline V gene sequence: CDR1 KGHSH, CDR2 LQKENI. The CDR3 runs 13 residues. V lost 4 bases to trimming and J lost 3 bases, with 9 bases between them.

In DNA, the CDR3 is TGTGCCAGTAGACCGACAGGGATGGTGGTTGAGCAGTTCTTC. Translating it yields CASRPTGMVVEQFF. This chain connects TRBV19 to TRBJ2-1; 7 nucleotides agree with TRBD1. The CDR3 is made up of 14 amino acids. The junction had 11 bases not matched to a gene; V was cut back by 6 bases and J by 9 bases. Germline V CDR1 and CDR2: LNHDA, SQIVND (reference sequence).

In DNA form, the CDR3 reads TGTGCCAGCAGCCCGCAGGGTGGCAGGGGGAATGAGCAGTTCTTC. Translation gives CASSPQGGRGNEQFF. The genes are TRBV5-6 and TRBJ2-1, with 7 bases that match TRBD1. After removal of 4 bases from V and 7 bases from J, the junction contained 11 bases not matched to a gene. This CDR3 contains 15 residues. CDR1 and CDR2 from the germline V gene are SGHDT and YYEEEE.